Shown below are 21 T cell receptor beta chains from a single sample sequenced in a study of CD8+ T cells in alopecia areata. Extraction of RNA preceded its reverse transcription into cDNA, which served as the sequencing template. Using immunoSEQ multiplex PCR, the repertoire was profiled, and TCRdb retains in-frame clones only, with some absent. The repertoire holds 150,000 or so clones, with around 47% as singletons. Material: CD4+ T cells sorted from blood. These TCRs come from a human donor with alopecia areata.

V gene TRBV5-1 combines with J gene TRBJ2-1; the D gene is possibly TRBD1 (5 bases). The CDR3 sequence is 15 residues long. Germline-derived CDR1 and CDR2 are SGHRS and YFSETQ. Trimming cost V 4 bases and J 8 bases, with 19 bases left between them. Written as DNA, the CDR3 is TGCGCCAGCAGCCCGGATAGGGGTAGCTGGGATGAGCAGTTCTTC. Residues: CASSPDRGSWDEQFF.

The CDR3 region has the DNA TGCGGAGCAACAGGGACCTATGGCTACACCTTC. Its protein is CGATGTYGYTF. The V and J genes are TRBV29-1 and TRBJ1-2; D is possibly TRBD1 (6 bases). Germline lookup yields CDR1 SQVTM and CDR2 ANQGSEA. CDR3 length: 11 amino acids.

This clone was detected a few times. The V call is TRBV18, the J call TRBJ2-1; 9 bases agree with TRBD2. Germline CDR1 is KGHSH and CDR2 is LQKENI. The V gene end was trimmed by 3 bases and the J gene end by 6 bases; junction bases not matched to a gene: 12. The CDR3 totals 17 residues. The CDR3 nucleotides read TGTGCCAGCTCACCCCCCACTAGCGGGCGGTTCTCCAATGAGCAGTTCTTC. Translated, it gives CASSPPTSGRFSNEQFF.

The genes are TRBV9 and TRBJ2-1, with D perhaps matching TRBD2 (5 bases). Germline CDR1 reads SGDLS; CDR2 reads YYNGEE. The CDR3 totals 13 residues. The V end was cut by 0 bases, the J end by 9 bases, with 10 bases between. CDR3 sequence (DNA): TGTGCCAGCAGCGTAGCCGGGAACCGTGAGCAGTTCTTC. The encoded protein is CASSVAGNREQFF.

The CDR3 DNA follows: TGCAGCGTTGGGAGATTAGCGGTTTCCTACAATGAGCAGTTCTTC. Translating gives CSVGRLAVSYNEQFF. V usage is TRBV29-1 and J usage is TRBJ2-1; the D gene is possibly TRBD2 (6 bases). Germline CDR1 SQVTM, CDR2 ANQGSEA. Deletions cut 4 bases from V and 1 base from J, with 14 bases between. This CDR3 region has 15 residues.

The genes are TRBV2 and TRBJ2-2; D remains unclear. The length of the CDR3 is 13 residues. V gave up 6 bases and J gave up 4 bases, with 9 bases separating them. Looked up from germline, CDR1 is SNHLY and CDR2 is FYNNEI. CDR3 amino acids: CASRFQVTGELFF. CDR3 in DNA: TGTGCCAGCAGGTTTCAGGTCACCGGGGAGCTGTTTTTT.

The chain is built from TRBV5-1 and TRBJ2-5; no clear D gene. The CDR3 has 11 residues. The V gene lost 4 bases and the J gene lost 3 bases, with 4 bases spanning the gap. The germline V gene has CDR1 SGHRS and CDR2 YFSETQ. The CDR3 reads CASSAEETQYF. The CDR3 region has the DNA TGCGCCAGCAGCGCAGAAGAGACCCAGTACTTC.

CDR3 bases: TGTGCCAGCAGTTACGTAGCGGGAGGGAACGGGGAGCTGTTTTTT. Translated: CASSYVAGGNGELFF. The chain employs TRBV6-6 and TRBJ2-2, with 11 positions matching TRBD2. Trimming removed 2 bases from V and 7 bases from J; junction bases left unmatched: 3. Germline V lookup: CDR1 MNHNY, CDR2 SVGAGI (reference sequence). The CDR3 has 15 amino acids.

This clone was seen a few times. This chain links TRBV11-2 with TRBJ2-3; D gene unclear. Trimming stripped 0 bases from V and 5 bases from J, with 0 bases between. Germline-derived CDR1 and CDR2 are SGHAT and FQNNGV. This CDR3 has 11 amino acids. The CDR3 reads CASSLEDTQYF. The DNA of the CDR3 is TGTGCCAGCAGCTTAGAAGATACGCAGTATTTT.

The chain links TRBV5-1 to TRBJ1-1; no clear D gene. Germline-derived CDR1 and CDR2 are SGHRS and YFSETQ. V lost 3 bases to trimming and J lost 1 base, with 4 bases between them. This CDR3 spans 12 amino acids. The CDR3 here is CASSYTNTEAFF. In DNA, the CDR3 is TGCGCCAGCAGCTACACGAACACTGAAGCTTTCTTT.

As concerns this clone: Other nucleotide sequences from this sample produce the same CDR3. V is TRBV28 and J is TRBJ2-7; no definite D call. The germline V and J ends were trimmed by 5 bases and 2 bases, with 7 bases remaining between them. This CDR3 is 12 amino acids long. Germline V gives CDR1 MDHEN, CDR2 SYDVKM. CDR3 nucleotides: TGTGCCAGCAGTCCCGTGGCCTACGAGCAGTACTTC. Its protein is CASSPVAYEQYF.

This clone was detected many times. This chain connects TRBV19 to TRBJ2-2, with 7 bases aligning to TRBD2. Germline V gives CDR1 LNHDA, CDR2 SQIVND (reference sequence). Trimming at V came to 7 bases and at J to 1 base, leaving 3 bases not matched to a gene. The CDR3 runs 14 residues. The CDR3 DNA follows: TGTGCCAGTAAGCCTAGCGGGAACACCGGGGAGCTGTTTTTT. It is translated as CASKPSGNTGELFF.

The chain employs TRBV19 and TRBJ2-7; TRBD1 aligns across 9 bases. Germline V CDR1 and CDR2: LNHDA, SQIVND (reference sequence). This CDR3 contains 13 residues. The junction had 2 bases not matched to a gene; V was cut back by 5 bases and J by 3 bases. The DNA for the CDR3 is TGTGCCAGTAGTGGGGACAGGGTCTACGAGCAGTACTTC. Encoded protein: CASSGDRVYEQYF.

The chain has TRBV5-1 and TRBJ2-2; perhaps TRBD2 as D (5 bases). The CDR3 runs 12 residues. The V end was cut by 4 bases, the J end by 14 bases, with 15 bases between. From germline, CDR1 is SGHRS and CDR2 YFSETQ. DNA for the CDR3: TGCGCCAGCAGCGTTGACTACTCGGGACTGTTTTTT. This encodes CASSVDYSGLFF.

This clone was seen a few times. This sequence joins TRBV29-1 and TRBJ1-1, with D uncertain. V was pared by 6 bases and J by 4 bases, with 9 bases between. Germline values: CDR1 SQVTM, CDR2 ANQGSEA. This CDR3 is 11 amino acids long. The CDR3 region has the DNA TGCAGCGTCGGGGAGACCACTGAAGCTTTCTTT. Translated, it gives CSVGETTEAFF.

There are a few counts of this clone. V is TRBV4-1 and J is TRBJ2-7; possible D gene TRBD1, 5 bases. This CDR3 has 14 amino acids. V gave up 5 bases and J gave up 2 bases, with 13 bases separating them. Per germline, CDR1 MGHRA and CDR2 YSYEKL. This chain's CDR3 is CASSSLGLPYEQYF. The DNA for the CDR3 is TGCGCCAGCAGCTCTCTGGGGCTACCCTACGAGCAGTACTTC.

CDR3: CASRPGLIHEQYF. Here the CDR3 DNA reads TGTGCCAGCCGTCCGGGGCTGATCCACGAGCAGTACTTC. The chain carries TRBV2 and TRBJ2-7; D possibly matches TRBD1 or TRBD2 (5 bases each). CDR1 is SNHLY, CDR2 FYNNEI, per germline. The CDR3 extends over 13 amino acids. V gave up 8 bases and J gave up 5 bases, with 16 bases separating them.

This chain links TRBV6-6 with TRBJ2-5, with no clear D. The CDR3 sequence is 11 residues long. CDR1 is MNHNY and CDR2 is SVGAGI in the germline V gene (reference sequence). V lost 2 bases and J lost 5, with 3 bases in between. CDR3 residues: CASSYPETQYF. The CDR3, as DNA: TGTGCCAGCAGTTACCCTGAGACCCAGTACTTC.

The chain couples TRBV29-1 to TRBJ2-5, with D hard to call. There are 14 residues in the CDR3. CDR1 is SQVTM, CDR2 ANQGSEA, per germline. Trimming took 4 bases from V and 4 from J, leaving 16 bases between them. CDR3 loop: CSVGWPRVGETQYF. CDR3 sequence (DNA): TGCAGCGTTGGCTGGCCTAGGGTAGGAGAGACCCAGTACTTC.

The rearrangement joins TRBV5-1 to TRBJ2-2; TRBD1 matches at 11 bases. Germline V gene sequence: CDR1 SGHRS, CDR2 YFSETQ. Germline trimming cut 2 bases from V and 6 bases from J; bases unmatched to any gene: 6. CDR3 length: 16 amino acids. CDR3 sequence: CASSLLGQGASGELFF. Here the CDR3 DNA reads TGCGCCAGCAGCTTACTCGGACAGGGGGCCTCCGGGGAGCTGTTTTTT.

The chain joins TRBV5-1 to TRBJ2-5, with 10 nucleotides matching TRBD1. V shed 5 bases and J 0 bases; nucleotides not matched to a gene: 7. The CDR3 runs 16 residues. The V gene's germline CDR1 is SGHRS and CDR2 YFSETQ. As DNA, the CDR3 is TGCGCCAGCAGTCCGGTGGGACAGGGGAACCAAGAGACCCAGTACTTC. It is translated as CASSPVGQGNQETQYF.